This TCR beta chain appears in the sequencing data of a study of T cell changes during pregnancy in multiple sclerosis. Trimming cost V 4 bases and J 7 bases; bases outside gene matches: 13. This CDR3 contains 15 residues. Looked up from germline, CDR1 is GTSNPN and CDR2 is SVGIG (reference sequence). Sequenced by immunoSEQ multiplex PCR; TCRdb stores in-frame clones only, minus some. Found here are some 40,000 clones, roughly 90% of them singletons; the top ten hold roughly 4.5%. This TCR was recovered from a female donor in good health, enrolled as a control in a pregnancy study. The sample in question was peripheral blood, obtained in the second trimester of pregnancy. The chain carries TRBV30 and TRBJ2-3, with 8 bases matching TRBD1. Here the CDR3 reads CAWTFTGQGVNTQYF. In DNA form, the CDR3 reads TGTGCCTGGACCTTCACAGGACAGGGCGTGAATACGCAGTATTTT.